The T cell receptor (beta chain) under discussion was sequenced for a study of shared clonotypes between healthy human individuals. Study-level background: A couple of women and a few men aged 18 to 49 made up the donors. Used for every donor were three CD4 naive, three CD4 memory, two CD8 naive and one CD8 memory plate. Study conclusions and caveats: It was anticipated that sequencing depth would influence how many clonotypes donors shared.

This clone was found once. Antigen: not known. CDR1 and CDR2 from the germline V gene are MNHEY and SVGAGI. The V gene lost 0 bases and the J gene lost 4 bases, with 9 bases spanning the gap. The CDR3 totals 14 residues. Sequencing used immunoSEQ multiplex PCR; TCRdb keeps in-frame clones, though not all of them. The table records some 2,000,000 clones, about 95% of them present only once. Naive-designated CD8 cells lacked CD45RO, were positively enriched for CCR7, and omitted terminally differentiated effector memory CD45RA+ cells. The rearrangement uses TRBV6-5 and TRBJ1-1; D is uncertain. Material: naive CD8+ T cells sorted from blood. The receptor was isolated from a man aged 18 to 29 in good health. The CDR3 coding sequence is TGTGCCAGCAGTTACTCACCGGAGGTCACTGAAGCTTTCTTT. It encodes CASSYSPEVTEAFF.